This T cell receptor (beta chain) emerged from a study of cytomegalovirus exposure and HLA in healthy donors. The study's findings and limits: Investigators reported 150 to 200 TCR beta chains as tied to cytomegalovirus. A later analysis found most CMV-associated TCR beta chains apparently HLA-restricted. The authors later linked a missense DCLRE1C variant to TCR beta V- and J-gene trimming. An analysis done earlier found most TCR beta V segments productive about 90% or about 30% of the time.

Of note for this clone: Its antigen is unidentified.

PCR primers comprised 60 Vbeta and 13 Jbeta primers. Assay: immunoSEQ multiplex PCR; the TCRdb copy retains only in-frame clones and omits some. The sample consists of 180,000 or so clones, about three quarters of them appearing once. The material sequenced was PBMCs. The source is a female donor in good health and CMV-seronegative.

CDR3 in amino acids: CASSPFRPDRGWNTEAFF. In DNA form, the CDR3 reads TGTGCCAGCAGTCCATTCCGCCCCGACAGGGGGTGGAACACTGAAGCTTTCTTT. The V call is TRBV28, the J call TRBJ1-1; 9 nucleotides align to TRBD1. Germline V gene sequence: CDR1 MDHEN, CDR2 SYDVKM. CDR3 size: 18 residues. The trim removed 5 bases at V and 1 base at J, leaving 14 bases unmatched.